The clone carrying this TCR beta chain was counted between two and nine times. Its matching antigen is unknown. Healthy Caucasians provided all donations. Template switching introduced a universal primer site, and the cDNA bore unique molecular identifiers. TCRdb redid the calling of the 5' RACE reads with MiXCR, one entry per CDR3 protein. The table shows about 220,000 distinct CDR3 sequences, with around a tenth occurring only once. The sample comes from a study of identical twins. Study-wide findings and caveats: Zero-insertion findings could be partly confounded by invariant cells (MAIT and iNKT cells). Cross-sectional statistical analysis, not tracking of the same donors, underpinned the conclusions.

The CDR3 is 15 amino acids. Trimming removed 6 bases from V and 3 bases from J, with 15 bases in between. The TCR was taken from a woman under 30 in good health. Specimen: memory (CD45RO+) T cells sorted from blood. The chain recombines TRBV12-3 or TRBV12-4 with TRBJ1-5, with D tentatively TRBD1 (5 bases). CDR3 sequence: CASRPRGGDNQPQHF. The CDR3 DNA is TGTGCCAGCAGACCTAGGGGAGGGGACAATCAGCCCCAGCATTTT.